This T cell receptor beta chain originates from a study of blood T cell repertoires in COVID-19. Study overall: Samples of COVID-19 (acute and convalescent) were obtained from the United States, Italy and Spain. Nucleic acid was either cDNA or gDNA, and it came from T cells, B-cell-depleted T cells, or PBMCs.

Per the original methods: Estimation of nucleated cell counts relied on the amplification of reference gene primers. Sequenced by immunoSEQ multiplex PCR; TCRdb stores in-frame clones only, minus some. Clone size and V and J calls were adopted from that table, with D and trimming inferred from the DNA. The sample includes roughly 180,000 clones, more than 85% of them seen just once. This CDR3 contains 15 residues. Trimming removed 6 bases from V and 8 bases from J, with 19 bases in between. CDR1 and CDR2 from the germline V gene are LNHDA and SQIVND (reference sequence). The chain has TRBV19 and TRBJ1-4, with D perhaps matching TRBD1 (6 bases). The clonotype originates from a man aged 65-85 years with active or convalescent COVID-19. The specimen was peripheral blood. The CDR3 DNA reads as TGTGCCAGTAGCCCATCACAGGGTTCTGAGGAAAAACTGTTTTTT. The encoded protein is CASSPSQGSEEKLFF.